A selection of T cell receptor beta chains follows, all from one sample in a study of T cells in Graves' hyperthyroidism and ophthalmopathy. Using its own MiXCR run on the multiplex PCR reads, TCRdb lists one record per CDR3 protein. The table has 400,000 to 600,000 distinct CDR3 sequences, roughly 20% seen once. The sample consisted of blood. These receptors came from a man younger than 35 with Graves' hyperthyroidism. The CDR3 runs from the conserved cysteine through the conserved F or W. D genes are given only for firm matches. Rows give clone size only sometimes, using once, few, many, or a class for an expanded clone.

>TRBJ2-7|TRBV27|TRBD1|many
CASSDQGAYEQYF
TGTGCCAGCAGTGATCAGGGGGCCTACGAGCAGTACTTC
>TRBJ2-7|TRBV7-9|.|many
CASSLDTGLPYEQYF
TGTGCCAGCAGCTTAGATACAGGGCTCCCTTACGAGCAGTACTTC
>TRBJ1-1|TRBV7-2|.|.
CASSHYRASQLAFF
TGTGCCAGCAGCCATTACAGGGCCTCCCAACTAGCTTTCTTT
>TRBJ2-7|TRBV12-3/TRBV12-4|TRBD1|.
CASSLIYPGGDSYEQYF
TGTGCCAGCAGTTTAATCTACCCAGGGGGCGACTCCTACGAGCAGTACTTC
>TRBJ2-5|TRBV19|TRBD2|once
CASSASSGWGETQYF
TGTGCCAGTAGTGCCTCTAGCGGGTGGGGGGAGACCCAGTACTTC
>TRBJ1-2|TRBV6-2/TRBV6-3|.|many
CASTTGTRSYGYTF
TGTGCCAGCACAACGGGGACGAGGTCCTATGGCTACACCTTC
>TRBJ1-5|TRBV28|.|many
CASSFFGGPNQPQHF
TGTGCCAGCAGTTTTTTCGGGGGACCCAATCAGCCCCAGCATTTT
>TRBJ1-3|TRBV4-1|.|.
CASSQVSQGSGNTIYF
TGCGCCAGCAGCCAAGTGAGCCAGGGGAGTGGAAACACCATATATTTT
>TRBJ1-5|TRBV6-1|.|many
CASTRVGQPQHF
TGTGCCAGCACTAGGGTCGGTCAGCCCCAGCATTTT
>TRBJ2-7|TRBV24-1|.|many
CATSDLGEEQYF
TGTGCCACCAGTGATTTGGGGGAAGAGCAGTACTTC
>TRBJ2-7|TRBV28|.|many
CATGEHEQYF
TGTGCCACCGGGGAACACGAGCAGTACTTC
>TRBJ2-7|TRBV28|.|.
CASSLLAGVTYEQYF
TGTGCCAGCAGTTTACTAGCAGGAGTCACCTACGAGCAGTACTTC
>TRBJ1-5|TRBV6-5|TRBD1|.
CASSYRTGGTSNQPQHF
TGTGCCAGCAGTTATCGGACAGGGGGTACGAGCAATCAGCCCCAGCATTTT
>TRBJ1-5|TRBV12-3/TRBV12-4|.|many
CASSLREELPQHF
TGTGCCAGCAGCCTCAGGGAAGAACTGCCCCAGCATTTT
>TRBJ1-2|TRBV20-1|.|many
CSAGGYRGYTF
TGCAGTGCAGGGGGTTATCGGGGCTACACCTTC
>TRBJ1-5|TRBV6-2/TRBV6-3|.|.
CASKFEAARNQPQHF
TGTGCCAGCAAGTTCGAGGCAGCCCGCAATCAGCCCCAGCATTTT
>TRBJ1-2|TRBV30|.|few
CASEEFRGYTF
TGTGCCTCTGAGGAATTCCGCGGCTACACCTTC
>TRBJ1-1|TRBV28|TRBD1|many
CASQTGGRNTEAFF
TGTGCCAGCCAAACAGGGGGAAGGAACACTGAAGCTTTCTTT
>TRBJ1-5|TRBV6-5|.|many
CASSHRQSRNQPQHF
TGTGCCAGCAGTCATCGACAGAGTAGAAATCAGCCCCAGCATTTT
>TRBJ1-2|TRBV5-1|.|many
CASSLVSGPRNYGYTF
TGCGCCAGCAGCTTGGTTTCGGGGCCCCGAAACTATGGCTACACCTTC
>TRBJ2-5|TRBV24-1|.|many
CATRTQGEETQYF
TGTGCCACCAGAACACAGGGCGAGGAGACCCAGTACTTC
>TRBJ2-7|TRBV10-3|TRBD1|.
CAISETQGVDEQYF
TGTGCCATCAGTGAAACCCAGGGGGTCGACGAGCAGTACTTC
>TRBJ2-7|TRBV7-9|.|many
CASSLAMGEQYF
TGTGCCAGCAGCTTAGCGATGGGCGAGCAGTACTTC
>TRBJ2-7|TRBV18|.|few
CASSPGPRVEQYF
TGTGCCAGCTCACCAGGGCCTAGGGTCGAGCAGTACTTC
>TRBJ2-7|TRBV10-3|.|.
CASGGDEQYF
TGTGCCTCTGGCGGGGACGAGCAGTACTTC
>TRBJ2-2|TRBV12-3/TRBV12-4|.|.
CASKPGSFPRGELFF
TGTGCCAGCAAACCCGGGAGCTTCCCCCGTGGGGAGCTGTTTTTT
>TRBJ1-2|TRBV12-3/TRBV12-4|.|many
CASSLDYGYTF
TGTGCCAGCAGTTTAGATTATGGCTACACCTTC
>TRBJ1-2|TRBV3-1|.|many
CASSNPQAGGAFTNYGYTF
TGTGCCAGCAGTAACCCACAAGCGGGAGGCGCCTTTACTAACTATGGCTACACCTTC
>TRBJ2-7|TRBV7-2|TRBD1|many
CASSRIRDRFYEQYF
TGTGCCAGCAGCCGGATCCGGGACAGGTTCTACGAGCAGTACTTC